Following are 24 T cell receptor beta chains from one sample sequenced in a study of lymphopenia after photon versus proton radiotherapy. Assay used: immunoSEQ multiplex PCR; TCRdb lists only in-frame clones, some missing. The table records roughly 49,000 clones, more than 85% of them present only once. The sample was peripheral blood, taken from a patient treated with photon-based radiotherapy. The receptors were sampled from a woman in her thirties or forties with cholangiocarcinoma.

V gene TRBV6-5 combines with J gene TRBJ2-7; TRBD1 matches 7 bases. Losses at the gene ends were 1 base for V and 6 bases for J; bases not matched to a gene: 9. The length of the CDR3 is 15 residues. Germline V gene data show CDR1 as MNHEY and CDR2 as SVGAGI. The CDR3: CASSYYRGIEREQYF. In DNA, the CDR3 is TGTGCCAGCAGTTACTACAGGGGAATTGAGCGCGAGCAGTACTTC.

The V call is TRBV7-2, the J call TRBJ2-7; 7 bases align to TRBD1. This CDR3 comprises 16 residues. Germline V gene lookup returns CDR1 SGHTA and CDR2 FQGNSA. J was trimmed by 3 bases and V by 5 bases; bases with no gene match: 13. CDR3 bases: TGTGCCAGCAGCCCGGGACAGCTAGGTGGAAACTACGAGCAGTACTTC. Its translation: CASSPGQLGGNYEQYF.

This chain connects TRBV28 to TRBJ2-5; a weak D match, TRBD2 (5 bases). CDR3 length: 11 amino acids. Per germline, CDR1 MDHEN and CDR2 SYDVKM. V was cut by 11 bases and J by 4 bases, with 11 bases left in between. The CDR3 region has the DNA TGTGCCTCAGCTGAGGGAGAGACCCAGTACTTC. Amino acids: CASAEGETQYF.

The V and J genes are TRBV19 and TRBJ2-1; D unclear. Per the germline V gene, CDR1 is LNHDA and CDR2 is SQIVND (reference sequence). Trimming removed 5 bases at V and 0 bases at J, with 8 bases between. This CDR3 has 14 amino acids. The CDR3 protein is CASSVTRSYNEQFF. The DNA of the CDR3 is TGTGCCAGTAGTGTGACTCGCTCCTACAATGAGCAGTTCTTC. The whole variable domain, filled in from reference TRBV19 and TRBJ2-1, reads DGGITQSPKYLFRKEGQNVTLSCEQNLNHDAMYWYRQDPGQGLRLIYYSQIVNDFQKGDIAEGYSVSREKKESFPLTVTSAQKNPTAFYLCASSVTRSYNEQFFGPGTRLTVL.

The chain joins TRBV10-3 to TRBJ2-7, with TRBD1 identical over 7 bases. With V trimmed by 3 bases and J by 4 bases, 9 bases remained unmatched. The germline V gene encodes CDR1 ENHRY and CDR2 SYGVKD. The CDR3 is made up of 15 amino acids. The CDR3 DNA reads as TGTGCCATCAGTGAAGGGGGACAGTGGGGATACGAGCAGTACTTC. Translated, it gives CAISEGGQWGYEQYF.

This clone was seen more than once but under ten times. The chain uses TRBV6-5 and TRBJ2-5; a weak D match, TRBD1 (6 bases). The CDR3 covers 14 residues. Germline loops: CDR1 MNHEY, CDR2 SVGAGI. V lost 5 bases and J lost 5, with 15 bases in between. In nucleotides, the CDR3 is TGTGCCAGCAGTCCCTTTGGGGACATGGAGACCCAGTACTTC. Translation: CASSPFGDMETQYF.

The V gene is TRBV4-3, the J gene TRBJ1-2, with D perhaps TRBD1 (5 bases). V shed 3 bases and J shed 8 bases, with 19 bases lying between them. The CDR3 extends over 15 amino acids. Germline V lookup: CDR1 LGHNA, CDR2 YSLEER. Written as DNA, the CDR3 is TGCGCCAGCAGCCAGGACACTTATGGGGGGAGAGGCTACACCTTC. This encodes CASSQDTYGGRGYTF.

The gene calls are TRBV18 and TRBJ1-1; the D gene is possibly TRBD1 (5 bases). Germline V gene data show CDR1 as KGHSH and CDR2 as LQKENI. The V end lost 1 base, the J end lost 3 bases, and 12 bases lay between the germline ends. The CDR3 consists of 15 residues. The CDR3 sequence is CASSPLQGWDTEAFF. The CDR3 region has the DNA TGTGCCAGCTCACCACTTCAGGGTTGGGACACTGAAGCTTTCTTT. The variable domain in full, with the rest retrieved from reference TRBV18 and TRBJ1-1, is NAGVMQNPRHLVRRRGQEARLRCSPMKGHSHVYWYRQLPEEGLKFMVYLQKENIIDESGMPKERFSAEFPKEGPSILRIQQVVRGDSAAYFCASSPLQGWDTEAFFGQGTRLTVV.

A few counts support this clone. This sequence joins TRBV27 and TRBJ1-2; no clear D. V was shortened by 4 bases and J by 7 bases, with 10 bases between the two germline ends. This CDR3 contains 12 residues. Germline assignment: CDR1 MNHEY and CDR2 SMNVEV (reference sequence). The CDR3 nucleotides read TGTGCCAGCAGTTACTCGGGCTCTGGCTACACCTTC. Translating it yields CASSYSGSGYTF.

The chain is built from TRBV9 and TRBJ2-1; D unresolved. V lost 0 bases and J lost 8, with 12 bases in between. CDR3 length: 14 amino acids. From germline, CDR1 is SGDLS and CDR2 YYNGEE. The CDR3 region is CASSVEVGWDEQFF. The DNA for the CDR3 is TGTGCCAGCAGCGTAGAGGTAGGGTGGGATGAGCAGTTCTTC.

The chain employs TRBV7-8 and TRBJ1-6; a possible D gene is TRBD1 (6 bases). The V gene lost 1 base and the J gene lost 7 bases, with 14 bases spanning the gap. Germline V gives CDR1 SGHVS, CDR2 FQNEAQ. This CDR3 region has 16 residues. DNA for the CDR3: TGTGCCAGCAGCTTAGGCCAGGGGAGGTGGAATTCACCCCTCCACTTT. Residues: CASSLGQGRWNSPLHF. Filled out from reference TRBV7-8 and TRBJ1-6, the complete variable domain reads GAGVSQSPRYKVAKRGQDVALRCDPISGHVSLFWYQQALGQGPEFLTYFQNEAQLDKSGLPSDRFFAERPEGSVSTLKIQRTQQEDSAVYLCASSLGQGRWNSPLHFGNGTRLTVT.

The J gene is TRBJ2-2, the V gene TRBV28; possibly TRBD2 for D (6 bases). This CDR3 comprises 13 residues. Germline assignment: CDR1 MDHEN and CDR2 SYDVKM. Deletions cut 11 bases from V and 4 bases from J, with 14 bases between. Here the CDR3 reads CAARGTGTGELFF. The CDR3 DNA follows: TGTGCCGCCCGGGGGACCGGCACCGGGGAGCTGTTTTTT.

As DNA, the CDR3 is TGTGCCAGCAGCCTTTTTCCTGAGACCGGGGAGCTGTTTTTT. Translation gives CASSLFPETGELFF. The V call is TRBV9, the J call TRBJ2-2; D call uncertain. The CDR3 sequence is 14 residues long. Germline values: CDR1 SGDLS, CDR2 YYNGEE. V was trimmed by 4 bases and J by 5 bases, leaving 12 bases between them.

The J gene is TRBJ2-1, the V gene TRBV19; 7 bases agree with TRBD2. The germline V gene has CDR1 LNHDA and CDR2 SQIVND (reference sequence). With 7 bases clipped from V and 10 bases from J, the junction kept 13 bases outside the gene matches. CDR3 length: 14 amino acids. The CDR3: CASMGVPPGGEQFF. CDR3 nucleotide sequence: TGTGCCAGTATGGGGGTCCCCCCGGGAGGAGAGCAGTTCTTC.

The chain combines TRBV30 with TRBJ1-5; D is uncertain. Trimming took off 7 bases at V and 0 bases at J, with 13 bases between the two ends. The CDR3 covers 14 residues. Germline CDR1 GTSNPN, CDR2 SVGIG (reference sequence). The CDR3 DNA reads TGTGCCTACCAAATAGACGATAGCAATCAGCCCCAGCATTTT. The encoded protein is CAYQIDDSNQPQHF.

The gene calls are TRBV5-1 and TRBJ2-1; TRBD2 might be the D (6 bases). This CDR3 is 17 amino acids long. Germline V gene lookup returns CDR1 SGHRS and CDR2 YFSETQ. V gave up 4 bases and J gave up 7 bases, with 24 bases separating them. Written as DNA, the CDR3 is TGCGCCAGCAGCCTGGAGTCGAGAGGGGTGGGAGGTAATGAGCAGTTCTTC. This codes for CASSLESRGVGGNEQFF.

The J gene is TRBJ1-4, the V gene TRBV25-1; 10 bases are a match to TRBD1. The trim removed 4 bases at V and 1 base at J, leaving 0 bases unmatched. CDR3 size: 15 residues. Germline-derived CDR1 and CDR2 are MGHDK and SYGVNS. The CDR3 loop reads CASSGDRGTNEKLFF. The CDR3, as DNA: TGTGCCAGCAGTGGGGACAGGGGAACTAATGAAAAACTGTTTTTT. Full variable domain (rest looked up from reference TRBV25-1 and TRBJ1-4): EADIYQTPRYLVIGTGKKITLECSQTMGHDKMYWYQQDPGMELHLIHYSYGVNSTEKGDLSSESTVSRIRTEHFPLTLESARPSHTSQYLCASSGDRGTNEKLFFGSGTQLSVL.

The V and J genes are TRBV11-2 and TRBJ2-2; either TRBD1 or TRBD2 may fit D (5 bases each). This CDR3 is 14 amino acids long. Trimming shortened V by 4 bases and J by 9 bases, and 15 bases separated the two germline ends. Germline lookup yields CDR1 SGHAT and CDR2 FQNNGV. The CDR3: CASSSGVGDRELFF. CDR3 sequence (DNA): TGTGCCAGCAGCTCCGGGGTGGGGGACCGGGAGCTGTTTTTT. Looking up the rest from reference TRBV11-2 and TRBJ2-2 gives the full variable domain: EAGVAQSPRYKIIEKRQSVAFWCNPISGHATLYWYQQILGQGPKLLIQFQNNGVVDDSQLPKDRFSAERLKGVDSTLKIQPAKLEDSAVYLCASSSGVGDRELFFGEGSRLTVL.

This clone was seen once. This rearrangement joins TRBV4-3 to TRBJ2-3; TRBD2 aligns across 7 bases. V was pared by 0 bases and J by 6 bases, with 6 bases of the junction left unmatched. In germline, CDR1 is LGHNA, CDR2 YSLEER. This CDR3 has 15 amino acids. The CDR3 DNA sequence: TGCGCCAGCAGCCAAGACTGGGGAGGGCGGGATACGCAGTATTTT. It yields the protein CASSQDWGGRDTQYF.

V is TRBV29-1 and J is TRBJ2-7; D perhaps matches TRBD1 (7 bases). This CDR3 has 12 amino acids. Germline lookup yields CDR1 SQVTM and CDR2 ANQGSEA. Trimming cost V 5 bases and J 2 bases, with 10 bases left between them. The CDR3 loop reads CSVPGGTYEQYF. The CDR3 coding sequence is TGCAGCGTTCCAGGGGGGACCTACGAGCAGTACTTC.

The chain links TRBV10-3 to TRBJ2-7; 9 bases match TRBD1. The V gene's germline CDR1 is ENHRY and CDR2 SYGVKD. With V trimmed by 2 bases and J by 3 bases, 8 bases remained unmatched. The CDR3 has 16 amino acids. The DNA for the CDR3 is TGTGCCATCAGTGAGCCGGGACAGGGAGTCGGCTACGAGCAGTACTTC. Amino acids: CAISEPGQGVGYEQYF.

This clone was counted a single time. This chain links TRBV7-6 with TRBJ1-6, with D perhaps TRBD1 (5 bases). Germline CDR1 is SGHVS and CDR2 is FNYEAQ. V dropped 1 base and J dropped 7 bases, with 14 bases sitting between them. The CDR3 covers 16 residues. CDR3 coding DNA: TGTGCCAGCAGCTTAGGTTCGGGACTGGGGAATTCACCCCTCCACTTT. Translating gives CASSLGSGLGNSPLHF. The whole variable domain, filled in from reference TRBV7-6 and TRBJ1-6, reads GAGVSQSPRYKVTKRGQDVALRCDPISGHVSLYWYRQALGQGPEFLTYFNYEAQQDKSGLPNDRFSAERPEGSISTLTIQRTEQRDSAMYRCASSLGSGLGNSPLHFGNGTRLTVT.

The chain links TRBV30 to TRBJ2-4, with 7 positions matching TRBD2. With 3 bases clipped from V and 1 base from J, the junction kept 6 bases outside the gene matches. CDR3 length equals 15 residues. Germline CDR1 reads GTSNPN; CDR2 reads SVGIG (reference sequence). DNA for the CDR3: TGTGCCTGGAGAAAGGGGCGGGAGGCCAAAAACATTCAGTACTTC. Residues: CAWRKGREAKNIQYF.

The chain couples TRBV7-6 to TRBJ2-7; TRBD2 agrees at 10 bases. The CDR3 length is 19 residues. The J segment lost 2 bases and the V segment lost 1 base, leaving 14 bases of the junction unmatched. Germline CDR1 SGHVS, CDR2 FNYEAQ. The DNA for the CDR3 is TGTGCCAGCAGCTTAGAACTACTACCAGCGGGAGGGCCCACCTACGAGCAGTACTTC. Protein sequence: CASSLELLPAGGPTYEQYF.